The clone carrying this T cell receptor beta chain occurred a few times. Its antigen is currently unknown. TCRdb re-called the 5' RACE reads with MiXCR, one entry per CDR3 protein. The sample shows roughly 340,000 distinct CDR3 sequences, 20% to 25% of them seen only once. This entry belongs to a study of T-cell memory formation after mild COVID-19. Study-level information: Each donor largely had its own TCR clusters.

Whole-study findings and limits: CD4/CD8 balance characterized clones contracting day 15 to 85, and CD4+ skew characterized later expanders.

V was pared by 0 bases and J by 5 bases, with 13 bases between. This CDR3 is 16 amino acids long. Germline V gives CDR1 MNHEY, CDR2 SVGEGT. The chain couples TRBV6-2 or TRBV6-3 to TRBJ2-2; TRBD1 or TRBD2 may be the D gene (6 bases each). The TCR sequence derives from a man younger than 30 who had mild COVID-19 (a few samples of this study predate the infection). Cell type and time point are not known. What was sequenced was PBMCs or a T cell subset sorted from them (not recorded which). The CDR3 nucleotides are TGTGCCAGCAGTTACTCGGGGGGCGCACGAACCGGGGAGCTGTTTTTT. Residues: CASSYSGGARTGELFF.